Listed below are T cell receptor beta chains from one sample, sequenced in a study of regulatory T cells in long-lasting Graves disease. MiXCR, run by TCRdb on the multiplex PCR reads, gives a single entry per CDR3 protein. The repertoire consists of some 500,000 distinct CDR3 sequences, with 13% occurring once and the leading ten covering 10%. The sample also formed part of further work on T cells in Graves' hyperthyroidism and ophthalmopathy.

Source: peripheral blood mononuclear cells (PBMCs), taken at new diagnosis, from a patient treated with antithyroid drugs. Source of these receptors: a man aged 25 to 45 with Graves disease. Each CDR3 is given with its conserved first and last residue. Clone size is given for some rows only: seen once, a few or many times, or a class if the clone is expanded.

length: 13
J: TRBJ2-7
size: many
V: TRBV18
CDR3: CASSPDRRYEQYF

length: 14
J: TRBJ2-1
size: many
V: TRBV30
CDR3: CAWGVGLSYNEQFF

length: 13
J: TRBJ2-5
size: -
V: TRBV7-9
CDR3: CASSDSRWETQYF

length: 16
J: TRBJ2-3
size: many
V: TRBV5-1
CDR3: CASSLAGRISTDTQYF

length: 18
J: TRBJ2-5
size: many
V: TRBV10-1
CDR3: CASSESLVAGGPQETQYF

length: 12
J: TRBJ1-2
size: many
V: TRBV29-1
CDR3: CSAGGYNYGYTF

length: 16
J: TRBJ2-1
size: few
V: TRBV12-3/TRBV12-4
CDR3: CASSYGLAGGYNEQFF

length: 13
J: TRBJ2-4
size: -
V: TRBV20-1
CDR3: CSARGYVPGTQYF

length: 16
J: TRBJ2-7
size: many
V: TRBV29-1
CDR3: CSVEWAASVSPYEQYF

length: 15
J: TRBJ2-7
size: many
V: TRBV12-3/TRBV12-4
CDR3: CASSATSGSAYEQYF

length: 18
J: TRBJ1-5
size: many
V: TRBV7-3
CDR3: CASSYGRDRPNSNQPQHF

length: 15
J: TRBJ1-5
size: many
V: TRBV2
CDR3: CASSEGWENNQPQHF

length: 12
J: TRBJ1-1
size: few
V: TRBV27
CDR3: CASGGGGDTFFF

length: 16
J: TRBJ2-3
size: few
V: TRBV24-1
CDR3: CATSDTREGLGDTQYF

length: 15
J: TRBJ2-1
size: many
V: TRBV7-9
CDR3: CASSPVASGSNEQFF

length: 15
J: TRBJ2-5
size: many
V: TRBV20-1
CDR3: CSATPPGQYKETQYF

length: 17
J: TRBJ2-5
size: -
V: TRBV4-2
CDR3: CASSQLAGFRFQETQYF

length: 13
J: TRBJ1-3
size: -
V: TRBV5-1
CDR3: CASSSTGGNTIYF

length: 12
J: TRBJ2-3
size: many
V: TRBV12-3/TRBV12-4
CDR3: CASSYGLDTQYF

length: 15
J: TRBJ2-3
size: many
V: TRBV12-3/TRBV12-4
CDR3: CASLESPVSTDTQYF

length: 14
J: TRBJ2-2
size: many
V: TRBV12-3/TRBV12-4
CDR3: CASTLSGYTGELFF

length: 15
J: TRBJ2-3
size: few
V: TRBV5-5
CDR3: CASSPPPPLGDTQYF

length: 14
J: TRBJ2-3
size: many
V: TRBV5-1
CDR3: CASSPGGGTDTQYF